A selection of T cell receptor beta chains follows, all from one sample in a study of CD8+ T cells in alopecia areata. Sequencing was performed with immunoSEQ multiplex PCR; in TCRdb, only in-frame clones are kept and a portion is missing. The repertoire holds over 95,000 clones, 41% seen once, with about 1.4% in the top ten. Sequenced sample: CD4+ T cells sorted from blood. The source is a human donor with alopecia areata. Both conserved end residues are part of each CDR3. Each record gives: clone size, J gene, D gene, V gene, CDR3 DNA, CDR3 protein. A D gene is named only where the DNA matches it firmly. Some rows have no size entry. The others give once, few or many, or a class for an expanded clone.

abundance: -
j_gene: TRBJ2-3
d_gene: -
v_gene: TRBV7-3
CDR3nt: TGTGCCAGCAGCTTAAGCAGGGGATCAGATACGCAGTATTTT
CDR3aa: CASSLSRGSDTQYF

abundance: -
j_gene: TRBJ1-4
d_gene: TRBD1
v_gene: TRBV29-1
CDR3nt: TGCAGCGCTGGGGGACAGGGAGGTTCGTCTAATGAAAAACTGTTTTTT
CDR3aa: CSAGGQGGSSNEKLFF

abundance: -
j_gene: TRBJ2-1
d_gene: -
v_gene: TRBV30
CDR3nt: TGTGCCTGGAGTGTCGTCCCCTCCTACAATGAGCAGTTCTTC
CDR3aa: CAWSVVPSYNEQFF

abundance: few
j_gene: TRBJ2-3
d_gene: -
v_gene: TRBV10-3
CDR3nt: TGTGCCATCAGCAGGGATCCACTCACAGATACGCAGTATTTT
CDR3aa: CAISRDPLTDTQYF

abundance: -
j_gene: TRBJ1-2
d_gene: -
v_gene: TRBV28
CDR3nt: TGTGCCAGCATCGCCGGAGCTAACTATGGCTACACCTTC
CDR3aa: CASIAGANYGYTF

abundance: -
j_gene: TRBJ2-1
d_gene: TRBD2
v_gene: TRBV14
CDR3nt: TGTGCCAGCAGCCAAGTCGGCGGGAGGACCTACAATGAGCAGTTCTTC
CDR3aa: CASSQVGGRTYNEQFF

abundance: -
j_gene: TRBJ2-5
d_gene: -
v_gene: TRBV5-1
CDR3nt: TGCGCCAGCAGCTTGGATCGGCGGGGCAGGGAGACCCAGTACTTC
CDR3aa: CASSLDRRGRETQYF

abundance: -
j_gene: TRBJ2-5
d_gene: TRBD1
v_gene: TRBV4-2
CDR3nt: TGTGCCAGCAGCCCCCCGACAGGGGCAGAGACCCAGTACTTC
CDR3aa: CASSPPTGAETQYF

abundance: -
j_gene: TRBJ2-2
d_gene: TRBD2
v_gene: TRBV7-2
CDR3nt: TGTGCCAGCAGCCCATCAGGACTAGCGGGGTCGAATGGGGAGCTGTTTTTT
CDR3aa: CASSPSGLAGSNGELFF

abundance: -
j_gene: TRBJ2-2
d_gene: -
v_gene: TRBV11-3
CDR3nt: TGTGCCAGCAGCCCAGGGTTGACCGGGGAGCTGTTTTTT
CDR3aa: CASSPGLTGELFF

abundance: -
j_gene: TRBJ1-1
d_gene: -
v_gene: TRBV6-5
CDR3nt: TGTGCCAGCATGATATGGGGCACTGAAGCTTTCTTT
CDR3aa: CASMIWGTEAFF

abundance: few
j_gene: TRBJ1-2
d_gene: -
v_gene: TRBV7-2
CDR3nt: TGTGCCAGCAGCCAACGAACCGGGCCTAACTATGGCTACACCTTC
CDR3aa: CASSQRTGPNYGYTF

abundance: -
j_gene: TRBJ2-3
d_gene: TRBD2
v_gene: TRBV5-4
CDR3nt: TGTGCCAGCAGCTTGTTAGCGGGAGTCACAGATACGCAGTATTTT
CDR3aa: CASSLLAGVTDTQYF

abundance: -
j_gene: TRBJ1-5
d_gene: TRBD1
v_gene: TRBV28
CDR3nt: TGTGCCAGCAGTAAAGGGACAGGGGGCCCCAGCACCCAGCATTTT
CDR3aa: CASSKGTGGPSTQHF

abundance: few
j_gene: TRBJ2-3
d_gene: -
v_gene: TRBV10-3
CDR3nt: TGTGCCATCAGTGATCAGCCGAACGCAGATACGCAGTATTTT
CDR3aa: CAISDQPNADTQYF

abundance: -
j_gene: TRBJ2-5
d_gene: -
v_gene: TRBV2
CDR3nt: TGTGCCAGCAGTGAAAGGAGCGGCGTAAAGACCCAGTACTTC
CDR3aa: CASSERSGVKTQYF

abundance: few
j_gene: TRBJ2-1
d_gene: -
v_gene: TRBV29-1
CDR3nt: TGCAGCGTTATTCCGGGACAAGATGAGCAGTTCTTC
CDR3aa: CSVIPGQDEQFF

abundance: few
j_gene: TRBJ2-5
d_gene: -
v_gene: TRBV4-2
CDR3nt: TGTGCCAGCAGCCGCGGACAGTATGAGACCCAGTACTTC
CDR3aa: CASSRGQYETQYF

abundance: -
j_gene: TRBJ2-3
d_gene: TRBD2
v_gene: TRBV30
CDR3nt: TGTGCCTGGAGTAGTAGCGGGGACCCCACAGATACGCAGTATTTT
CDR3aa: CAWSSSGDPTDTQYF

abundance: -
j_gene: TRBJ2-2
d_gene: TRBD1
v_gene: TRBV2
CDR3nt: TGTGCCAGCAAAGCAGGGGGCCACACCGGGGAGCTGTTTTTT
CDR3aa: CASKAGGHTGELFF

abundance: -
j_gene: TRBJ2-7
d_gene: -
v_gene: TRBV7-2
CDR3nt: TGTGCCAGCAGCTATGCCGGGACTGAAGCCTACGAGCAGTACTTC
CDR3aa: CASSYAGTEAYEQYF

abundance: few
j_gene: TRBJ2-4
d_gene: TRBD2
v_gene: TRBV18
CDR3nt: TGTGCCAGCTCACCACCGGGCGGGAGTCCAACCAAAAACATTCAGTACTTC
CDR3aa: CASSPPGGSPTKNIQYF

abundance: few
j_gene: TRBJ2-5
d_gene: TRBD1
v_gene: TRBV7-8
CDR3nt: TGTGCCAGCAGCCCCCAGACAGGGGTCGAGACCCAGTACTTC
CDR3aa: CASSPQTGVETQYF

abundance: -
j_gene: TRBJ2-1
d_gene: TRBD2
v_gene: TRBV5-1
CDR3nt: TGCGCCAGCAGCCCGAGAGGACTAGCGGGGTCGGTCAATGAGCAGTTCTTC
CDR3aa: CASSPRGLAGSVNEQFF

abundance: -
j_gene: TRBJ2-7
d_gene: -
v_gene: TRBV7-6
CDR3nt: TGTGCCAGCAGCTTACAGGAAGGGACCCACGAGCAGTACTTC
CDR3aa: CASSLQEGTHEQYF

abundance: -
j_gene: TRBJ2-5
d_gene: -
v_gene: TRBV7-2
CDR3nt: TGTGCCAGCAGCTTAGCTTTGGGGGCGGGGTCAGAGACCCAGTACTTC
CDR3aa: CASSLALGAGSETQYF

abundance: -
j_gene: TRBJ2-2
d_gene: -
v_gene: TRBV7-2
CDR3nt: TGTGCCAGCAGCTTATTCGGGGAGCTGTTTTTT
CDR3aa: CASSLFGELFF

abundance: -
j_gene: TRBJ2-7
d_gene: TRBD2
v_gene: TRBV28
CDR3nt: TGTGCCAGCAGTTTAAGACAGGGGGGACTAGCGGGAGCCAACGAGCAGTACTTC
CDR3aa: CASSLRQGGLAGANEQYF

abundance: -
j_gene: TRBJ1-4
d_gene: -
v_gene: TRBV28
CDR3nt: TGTGCCAGCAGTTTGGTGGGCTCTAATGAAAAACTGTTTTTT
CDR3aa: CASSLVGSNEKLFF

abundance: -
j_gene: TRBJ2-7
d_gene: TRBD1
v_gene: TRBV5-1
CDR3nt: TGCGCCAGCAGCGAAACCGGGACAGGGGGTTCCTACGAGCAGTACTTC
CDR3aa: CASSETGTGGSYEQYF

abundance: few
j_gene: TRBJ1-1
d_gene: -
v_gene: TRBV6-5
CDR3nt: TGTGCCAGCAGTCGGACGCAGAACACTGAAGCTTTCTTT
CDR3aa: CASSRTQNTEAFF